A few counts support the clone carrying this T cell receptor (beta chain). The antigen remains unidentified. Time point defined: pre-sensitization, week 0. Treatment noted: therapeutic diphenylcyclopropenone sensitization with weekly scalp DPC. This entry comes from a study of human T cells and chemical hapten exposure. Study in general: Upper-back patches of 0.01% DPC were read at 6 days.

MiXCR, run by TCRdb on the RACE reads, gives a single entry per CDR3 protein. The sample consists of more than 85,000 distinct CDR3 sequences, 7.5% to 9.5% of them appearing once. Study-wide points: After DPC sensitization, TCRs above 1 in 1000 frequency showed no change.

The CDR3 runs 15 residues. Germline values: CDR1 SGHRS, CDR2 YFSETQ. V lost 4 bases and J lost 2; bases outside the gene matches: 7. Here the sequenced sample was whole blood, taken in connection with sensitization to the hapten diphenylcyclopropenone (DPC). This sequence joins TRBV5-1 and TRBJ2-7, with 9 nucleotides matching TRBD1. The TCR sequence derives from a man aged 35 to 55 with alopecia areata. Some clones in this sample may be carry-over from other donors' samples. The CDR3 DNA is TGCGCCAGCAGCCTAGGCGGACAGGGGACCTACGAGCAGTACTTC. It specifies CASSLGGQGTYEQYF.